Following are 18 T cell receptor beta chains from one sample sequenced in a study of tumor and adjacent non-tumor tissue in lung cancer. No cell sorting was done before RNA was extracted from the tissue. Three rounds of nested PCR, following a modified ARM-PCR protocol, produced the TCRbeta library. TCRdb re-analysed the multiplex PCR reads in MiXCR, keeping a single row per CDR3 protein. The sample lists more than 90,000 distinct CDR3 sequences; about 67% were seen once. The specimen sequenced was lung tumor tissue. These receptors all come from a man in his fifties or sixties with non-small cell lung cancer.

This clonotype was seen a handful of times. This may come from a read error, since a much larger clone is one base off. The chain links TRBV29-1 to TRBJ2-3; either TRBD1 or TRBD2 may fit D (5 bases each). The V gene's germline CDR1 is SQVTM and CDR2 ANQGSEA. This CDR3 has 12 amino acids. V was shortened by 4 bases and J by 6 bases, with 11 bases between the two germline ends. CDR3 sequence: CSVGGMVDTQYF. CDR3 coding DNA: TGCAGCGTTGGGGGGATGGTGGATACGCAGTATTTT.

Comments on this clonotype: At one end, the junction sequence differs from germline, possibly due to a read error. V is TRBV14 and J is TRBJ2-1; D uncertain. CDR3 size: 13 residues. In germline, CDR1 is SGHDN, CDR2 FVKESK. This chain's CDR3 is CTSSSNLNNELFF. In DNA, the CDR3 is TGTACCAGCAGCTCCAACTTAAACAATGAGCTATTCTTC.

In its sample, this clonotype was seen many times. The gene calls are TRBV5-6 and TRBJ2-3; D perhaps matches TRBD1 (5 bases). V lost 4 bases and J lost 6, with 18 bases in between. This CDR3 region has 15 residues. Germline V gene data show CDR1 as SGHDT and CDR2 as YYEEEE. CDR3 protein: CASSMGLGMSDTQYF. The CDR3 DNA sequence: TGTGCCAGCAGCATGGGGCTGGGAATGTCTGATACGCAGTATTTT.

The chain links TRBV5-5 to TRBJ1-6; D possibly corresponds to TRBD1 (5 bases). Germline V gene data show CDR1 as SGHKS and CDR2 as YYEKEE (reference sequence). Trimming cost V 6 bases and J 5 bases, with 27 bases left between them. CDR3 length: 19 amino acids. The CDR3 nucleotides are TGTGCCAGCACTCAAACATCCCCCGCCTTCGGGGCGGATAATTCACCCCTCCACTTT. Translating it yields CASTQTSPAFGADNSPLHF.

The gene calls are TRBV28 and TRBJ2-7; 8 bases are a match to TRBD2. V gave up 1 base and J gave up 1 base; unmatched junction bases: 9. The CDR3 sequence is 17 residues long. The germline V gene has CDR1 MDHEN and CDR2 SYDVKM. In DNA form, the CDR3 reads TGTGCCAGCAGTTTATTGCAGGGTGCGGGAGGATCCTACGAGCAGTACTTC. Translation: CASSLLQGAGGSYEQYF.

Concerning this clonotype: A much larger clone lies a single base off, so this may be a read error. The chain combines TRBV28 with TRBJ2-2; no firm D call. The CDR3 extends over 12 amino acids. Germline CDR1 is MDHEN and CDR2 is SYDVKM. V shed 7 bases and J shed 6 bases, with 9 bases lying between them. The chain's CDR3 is CASTTSAGELFF. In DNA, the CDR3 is TGTGCCAGCACCACAAGCGCCGGGGAGCTGTTTTTT.

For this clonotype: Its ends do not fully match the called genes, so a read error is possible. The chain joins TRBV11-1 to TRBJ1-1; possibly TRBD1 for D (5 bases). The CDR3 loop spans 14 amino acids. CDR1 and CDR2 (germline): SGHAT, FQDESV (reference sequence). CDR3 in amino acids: CVTVGGTTNTEAFF. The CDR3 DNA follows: TGTGTCACCGTTGGAGGGACCACGAACACTGAAGCTTTCTTC.

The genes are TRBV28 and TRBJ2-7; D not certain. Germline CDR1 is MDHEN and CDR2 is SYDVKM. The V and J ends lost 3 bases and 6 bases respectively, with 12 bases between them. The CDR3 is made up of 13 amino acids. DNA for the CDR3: TGTGCCAGCAGTTTTATTCCTCTTCGCGAGCAGTACTTC. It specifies CASSFIPLREQYF. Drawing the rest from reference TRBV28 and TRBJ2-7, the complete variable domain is DVKVTQSSRYLVKRTGEKVFLECVQDMDHENMFWYRQDPGLGLRLIYFSYDVKMKEKGDIPEGYSVSREKKERFSLILESASTNQTSMYLCASSFIPLREQYFGPGTRLTVT.

Here the CDR3 reads CASSLGEETQYF. As DNA, the CDR3 is TGTGCCAGCAGCTTAGGGGAGGAGACCCAGTACTTC. The rearrangement joins TRBV7-9 to TRBJ2-5; a possible D gene is TRBD2 (5 bases). Germline V lookup: CDR1 SEHNR, CDR2 FQNEAQ (reference sequence). The germline V and J ends were trimmed by 1 base and 5 bases, with 5 bases remaining between them. The CDR3 is made up of 12 amino acids. The full variable domain, rest sourced from reference TRBV7-9 and TRBJ2-5, is DTGVSQNPRHKITKRGQNVTFRCDPISEHNRLYWYRQTLGQGPEFLTYFQNEAQLEKSRLLSDRFSAERPKGSFSTLEIQRTEQGDSAMYLCASSLGEETQYFGPGTRLLVL.

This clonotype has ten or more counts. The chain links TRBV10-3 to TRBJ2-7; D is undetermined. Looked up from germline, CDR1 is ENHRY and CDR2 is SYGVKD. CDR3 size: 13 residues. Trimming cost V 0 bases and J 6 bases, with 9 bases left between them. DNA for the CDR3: TGTGCCATCAGTGAGTCAACTTCTCGCGAGCAGTACTTC. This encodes CAISESTSREQYF.

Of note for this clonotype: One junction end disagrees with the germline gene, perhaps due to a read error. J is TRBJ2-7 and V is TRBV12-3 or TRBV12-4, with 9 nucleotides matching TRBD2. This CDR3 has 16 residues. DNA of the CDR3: TGTGCCAGCAGTTTGACTAGCGGAGGGGTCTCCCACGAGCATTACTTC. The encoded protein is CASSLTSGGVSHEHYF.

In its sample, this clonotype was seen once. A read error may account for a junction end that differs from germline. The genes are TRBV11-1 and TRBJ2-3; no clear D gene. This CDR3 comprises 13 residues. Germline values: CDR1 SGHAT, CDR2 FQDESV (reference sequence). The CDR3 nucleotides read TGTGCCGGCAGCTTAAACGGCACAGATGCGCAGTATTTT. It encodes CAGSLNGTDAQYF.

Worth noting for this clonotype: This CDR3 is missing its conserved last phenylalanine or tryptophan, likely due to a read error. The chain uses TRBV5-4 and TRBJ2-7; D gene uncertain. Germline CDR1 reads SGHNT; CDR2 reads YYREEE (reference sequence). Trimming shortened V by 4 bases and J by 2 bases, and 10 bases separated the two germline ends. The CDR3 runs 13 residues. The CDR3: CASSLGGTYEQYL. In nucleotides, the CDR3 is TGTGCCAGCAGCCTGGGCGGAACCTACGAGCAGTACCTC.

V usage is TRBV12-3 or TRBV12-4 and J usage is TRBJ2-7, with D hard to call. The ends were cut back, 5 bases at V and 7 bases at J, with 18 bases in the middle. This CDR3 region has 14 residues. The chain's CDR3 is CASSLRVIHGEQYF. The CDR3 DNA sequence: TGTGCCAGCAGTCTCCGAGTTATACACGGTGAGCAGTACTTC.

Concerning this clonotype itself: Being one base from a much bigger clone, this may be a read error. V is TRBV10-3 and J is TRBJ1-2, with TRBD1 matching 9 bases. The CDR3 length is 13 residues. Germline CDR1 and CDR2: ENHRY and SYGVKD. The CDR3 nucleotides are TGTGCCATCATTGGGGACAGGGACTATGACTACACCTTC. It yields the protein CAIIGDRDYDYTF.

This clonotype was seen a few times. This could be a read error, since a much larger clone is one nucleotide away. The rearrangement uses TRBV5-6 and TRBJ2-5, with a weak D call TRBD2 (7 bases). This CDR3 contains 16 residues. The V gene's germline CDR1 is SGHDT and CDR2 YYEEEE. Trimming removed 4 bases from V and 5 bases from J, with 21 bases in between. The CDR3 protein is CASSEVLAWGHETQYF. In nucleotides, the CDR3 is TGTGCCAGCAGCGAAGTACTAGCGTGGGGGCACGAGACCCAGTACTTC. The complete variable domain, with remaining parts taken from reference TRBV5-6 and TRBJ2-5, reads DAGVTQSPTHLIKTRGQQVTLRCSPKSGHDTVSWYQQALGQGPQFIFQYYEEEERQRGNFPDRFSGHQFPNYSSELNVNALLLGDSALYLCASSEVLAWGHETQYFGPGTRLLVL.

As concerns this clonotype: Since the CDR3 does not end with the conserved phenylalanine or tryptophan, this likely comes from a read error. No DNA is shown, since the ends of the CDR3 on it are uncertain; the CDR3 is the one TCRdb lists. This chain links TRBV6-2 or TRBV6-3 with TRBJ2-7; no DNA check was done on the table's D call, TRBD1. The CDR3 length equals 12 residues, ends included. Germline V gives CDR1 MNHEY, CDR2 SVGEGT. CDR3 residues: CASSGQAYERYL.

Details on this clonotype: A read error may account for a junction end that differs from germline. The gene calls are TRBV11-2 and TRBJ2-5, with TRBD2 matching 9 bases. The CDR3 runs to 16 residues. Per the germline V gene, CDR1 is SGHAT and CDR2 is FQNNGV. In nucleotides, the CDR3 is TGTGCCAGCAGCAAAGAGACTAGCGGATCTCAAGAGACCCAATACTTC. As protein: CASSKETSGSQETQYF.